Included here is one TCR beta chain sequence, with context. The antigen remains unidentified. These data come from a study of metastatic and nonmetastatic thyroid tumors. Study summary: Both malignant and benign thyroid patients supplied peripheral blood and tumor or nodule tissue samples, across which the repertoires of these patients were then compared.

From germline, CDR1 is MNHEY and CDR2 SVGEGT. This CDR3 spans 12 amino acids. V lost 5 bases, J lost 9 bases, and 13 bases lay in between. Thyroid surgery was performed in patients who had received no treatment beforehand. Source study methods: Across clinicopathological groups, CDR3 differences served as the basis for building a distant-metastasis classifier for papillary thyroid cancer. TCRdb ran MiXCR on the PCR reads. The authors' filters were not applied to this entry. Among about 39,000 clones listed, around a fifth were seen once. Study-wide results and caveats: The study reportedly found significantly higher TCR beta diversity in malignant thyroid tumors than benign nodules, in blood and tumor.

The origin of this receptor is a female donor with papillary thyroid cancer or a benign thyroid nodule (not recorded which). Some clones in this sample may be carry-over from other donors' samples. The chain is built from TRBV6-2 or TRBV6-3 and TRBJ1-2; D remains ambiguous. The sequenced sample was blood. The CDR3 nucleotides are TGTGCCAGCAGTAAACTTGCTATCAGCTACACCTTC. Its translation is CASSKLAISYTF.